A single sample gave rise to the 8 T cell receptor beta chains below, sequenced in a study of cytomegalovirus exposure and HLA in healthy donors. Libraries were prepared by immunoSEQ multiplex PCR; TCRdb keeps only in-frame clonotypes and omits some of them. This repertoire shows around 240,000 clones, about 90% found once; its top ten account for approximately 0.34%. Sequencing was done on a sample of PBMCs. The receptors here all came from a young woman in good health and CMV-seronegative.

The chain recombines TRBV7-9 with TRBJ2-3, with 7 bases fitting TRBD2. This CDR3 has 14 amino acids. Germline V gene lookup returns CDR1 SEHNR and CDR2 FQNEAQ (reference sequence). Trimming took 4 bases from V and 14 from J; bases not matched to a gene: 15. The CDR3 loop is CASSYAQGGGGTYF. DNA of the CDR3: TGTGCCAGCAGCTACGCTCAAGGCGGCGGGGGAACGTATTTT.

The rearrangement links TRBV28 to TRBJ1-3, with D tentatively TRBD1 (6 bases). CDR1 and CDR2 (germline): MDHEN, SYDVKM. V shed 4 bases and J shed 0 bases, with 13 bases lying between them. The CDR3 is 16 amino acids. CDR3 nucleotides: TGTGCCAGCAGTTACCTCTCAGGGGACTCTGGAAACACCATATATTTT. Translated, it gives CASSYLSGDSGNTIYF.

This clone was counted only a few times. This rearrangement joins TRBV7-2 to TRBJ1-2; 8 bases line up with TRBD1. The CDR3 extends over 15 amino acids. CDR1 is SGHTA, CDR2 FQGNSA, per germline. With V trimmed by 3 bases and J by 5 bases, 8 bases remained unmatched. Written as DNA, the CDR3 is TGTGCCAGCAGCTTGACCGTCGACAGGGGATATGGCTACACCTTC. Translated: CASSLTVDRGYGYTF.

The DNA for the CDR3 is TGTGCCAGTGGGGGGACAGGGGGCTTGGCCGGGGAGCTGTTTTTT. Protein sequence: CASGGTGGLAGELFF. This chain links TRBV28 with TRBJ2-2, with TRBD1 identical over 12 bases. V lost 9 bases to trimming and J lost 6 bases; unmatched junction nucleotides: 8. The CDR3 has 15 amino acids. Germline V gene lookup returns CDR1 MDHEN and CDR2 SYDVKM.

This clone has only a few counts. This chain uses TRBV4-1 with TRBJ1-5; TRBD1 matches 7 bases. The CDR3 is 15 amino acids. The V segment lost 0 bases and the J segment 10 bases; nucleotides outside the gene matches: 9. Germline V gives CDR1 MGHRA, CDR2 YSYEKL. The CDR3 DNA follows: TGCGCCAGCAGCCAAGAAGCGACAGGGCTTCGACCCCAGCATTTT. Residues: CASSQEATGLRPQHF.

This chain uses TRBV18 with TRBJ2-2, with TRBD1 as a possible D gene (5 bases). The CDR3 totals 14 residues. Per germline, CDR1 KGHSH and CDR2 LQKENI. V lost 6 bases to trimming and J lost 1 base, with 9 bases between them. In DNA form, the CDR3 reads TGTGCCAGCTCTGCTGACAGGAACACCGGGGAGCTGTTTTTT. This encodes CASSADRNTGELFF.

The chain couples TRBV6-5 to TRBJ2-3, with a tentative D call TRBD2 (5 bases). The CDR3 loop spans 15 amino acids. V was shortened by 2 bases and J by 1 base, with 10 bases between the two germline ends. Germline CDR1 and CDR2: MNHEY and SVGAGI. The CDR3 sequence is CASSYALEGTDTQYF. CDR3 bases: TGTGCCAGCAGTTACGCACTAGAGGGCACAGATACGCAGTATTTT.

The V and J genes are TRBV5-4 and TRBJ2-1, with D possibly TRBD2 on 5 matching bases. From germline, CDR1 is SGHNT and CDR2 YYREEE (reference sequence). This CDR3 is 13 amino acids long. V lost 0 bases, J lost 9 bases, and 10 bases lay in between. CDR3 protein: CASSLDSAGEQFF. CDR3 nucleotide sequence: TGTGCCAGCAGCTTGGACTCGGCGGGTGAGCAGTTCTTC.